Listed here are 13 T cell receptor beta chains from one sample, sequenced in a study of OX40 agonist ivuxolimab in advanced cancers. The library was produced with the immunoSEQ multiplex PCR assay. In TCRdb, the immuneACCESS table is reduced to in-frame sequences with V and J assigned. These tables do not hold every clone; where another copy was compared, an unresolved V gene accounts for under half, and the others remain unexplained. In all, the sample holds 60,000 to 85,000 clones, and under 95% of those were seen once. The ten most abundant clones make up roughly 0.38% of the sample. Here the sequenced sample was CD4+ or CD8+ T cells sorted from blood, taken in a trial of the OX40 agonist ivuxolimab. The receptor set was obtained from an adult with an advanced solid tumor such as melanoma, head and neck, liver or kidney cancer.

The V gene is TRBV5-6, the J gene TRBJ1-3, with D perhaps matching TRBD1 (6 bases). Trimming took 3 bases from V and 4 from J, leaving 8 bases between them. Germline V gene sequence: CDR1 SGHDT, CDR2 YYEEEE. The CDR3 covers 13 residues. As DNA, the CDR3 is TGTGCCAGCAGCTGGACAGAGGGAAACACCATATATTTT. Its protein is CASSWTEGNTIYF.

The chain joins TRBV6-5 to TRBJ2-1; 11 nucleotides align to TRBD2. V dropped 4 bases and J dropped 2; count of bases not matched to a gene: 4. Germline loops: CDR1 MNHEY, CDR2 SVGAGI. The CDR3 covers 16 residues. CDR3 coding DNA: TGTGCCAGCAGTTCACTAGCGGGGGCGACCTACAATGAGCAGTTCTTC. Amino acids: CASSSLAGATYNEQFF.

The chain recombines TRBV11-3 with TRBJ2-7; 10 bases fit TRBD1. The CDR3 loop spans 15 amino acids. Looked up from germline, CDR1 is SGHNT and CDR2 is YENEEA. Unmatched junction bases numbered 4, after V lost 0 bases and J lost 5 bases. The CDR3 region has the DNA TGTGCCAGCAGCTTAGACGGGACAGGGGACCACGAGCAGTACTTC. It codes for CASSLDGTGDHEQYF. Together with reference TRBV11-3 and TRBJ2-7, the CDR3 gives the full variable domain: EAGVVQSPRYKIIEKKQPVAFWCNPISGHNTLYWYLQNLGQGPELLIRYENEEAVDDSQLPKDRFSAERLKGVDSTLKIQPAELGDSAVYLCASSLDGTGDHEQYFGPGTRLTVT.

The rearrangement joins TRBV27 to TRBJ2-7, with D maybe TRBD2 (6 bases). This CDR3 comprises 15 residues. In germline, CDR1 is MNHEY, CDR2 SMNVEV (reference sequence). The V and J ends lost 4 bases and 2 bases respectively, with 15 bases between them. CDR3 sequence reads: CASSSSWDSTYEQYF. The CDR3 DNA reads TGTGCCAGCAGTTCCAGCTGGGACTCCACCTACGAGCAGTACTTC.

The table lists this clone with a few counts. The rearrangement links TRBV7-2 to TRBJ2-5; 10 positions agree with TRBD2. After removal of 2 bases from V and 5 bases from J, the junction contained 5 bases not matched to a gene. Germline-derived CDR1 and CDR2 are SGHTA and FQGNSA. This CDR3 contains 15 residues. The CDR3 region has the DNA TGTGCCAGCAGCTTAAATAGCGGGGGGCTCGAGACCCAGTACTTC. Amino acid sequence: CASSLNSGGLETQYF.

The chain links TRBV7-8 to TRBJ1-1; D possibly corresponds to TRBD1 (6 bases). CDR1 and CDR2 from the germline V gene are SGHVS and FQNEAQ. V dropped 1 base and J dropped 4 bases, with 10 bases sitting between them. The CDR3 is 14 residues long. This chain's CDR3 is CASSLVGAGTEAFF. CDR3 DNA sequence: TGTGCCAGCAGCTTAGTGGGGGCGGGCACTGAAGCTTTCTTT.

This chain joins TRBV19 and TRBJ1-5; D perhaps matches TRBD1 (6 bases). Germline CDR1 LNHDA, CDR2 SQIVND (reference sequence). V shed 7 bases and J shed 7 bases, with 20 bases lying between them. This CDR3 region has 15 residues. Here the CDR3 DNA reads TGTGCCAGTAAGGGGGTCCAGATCTGGGGCCAGCCCCAGCATTTT. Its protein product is CASKGVQIWGQPQHF.

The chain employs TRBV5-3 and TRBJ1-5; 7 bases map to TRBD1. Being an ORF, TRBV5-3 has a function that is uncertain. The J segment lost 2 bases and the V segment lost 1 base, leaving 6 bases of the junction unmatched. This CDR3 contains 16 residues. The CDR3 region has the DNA TGTGCCAGAAGCTTGTCTTTAGGACAGGGCAATCAGCCCCAGCATTTT. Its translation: CARSLSLGQGNQPQHF.

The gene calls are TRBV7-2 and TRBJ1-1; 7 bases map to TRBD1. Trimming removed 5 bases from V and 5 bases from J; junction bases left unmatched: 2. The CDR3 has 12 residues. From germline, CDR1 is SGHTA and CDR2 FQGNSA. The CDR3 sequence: CASSRRGTEAFF. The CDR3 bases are TGTGCCAGCAGCCGCAGGGGGACTGAAGCTTTCTTT. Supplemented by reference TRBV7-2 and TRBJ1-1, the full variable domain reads GAGVSQSPSNKVTEKGKDVELRCDPISGHTALYWYRQSLGQGLEFLIYFQGNSAPDKSGLPSDRFSAERTGGSVSTLTIQRTQQEDSAVYLCASSRRGTEAFFGQGTRLTVV.

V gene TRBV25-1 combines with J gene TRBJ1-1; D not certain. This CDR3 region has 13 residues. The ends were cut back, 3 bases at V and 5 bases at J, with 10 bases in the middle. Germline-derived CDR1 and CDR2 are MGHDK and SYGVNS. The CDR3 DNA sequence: TGTGCCAGCAGTGAGCTCGCGGGGACTGAAGCTTTCTTT. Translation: CASSELAGTEAFF. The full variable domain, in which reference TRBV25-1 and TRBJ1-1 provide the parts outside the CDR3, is EADIYQTPRYLVIGTGKKITLECSQTMGHDKMYWYQQDPGMELHLIHYSYGVNSTEKGDLSSESTVSRIRTEHFPLTLESARPSHTSQYLCASSELAGTEAFFGQGTRLTVV.

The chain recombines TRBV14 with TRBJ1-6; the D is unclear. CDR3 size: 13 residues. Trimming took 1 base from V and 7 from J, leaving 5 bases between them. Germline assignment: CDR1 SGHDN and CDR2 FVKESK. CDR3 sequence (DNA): TGTGCCAGCAGCCAAGTGGGGAATTCACCCCTCCACTTT. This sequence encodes CASSQVGNSPLHF.

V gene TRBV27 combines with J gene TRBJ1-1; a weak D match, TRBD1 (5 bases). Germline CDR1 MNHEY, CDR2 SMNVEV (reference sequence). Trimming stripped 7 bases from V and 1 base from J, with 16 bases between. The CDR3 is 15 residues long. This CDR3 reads CASNPQGQQNTEAFF. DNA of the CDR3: TGTGCCAGCAACCCCCAAGGACAACAGAACACTGAAGCTTTCTTT.

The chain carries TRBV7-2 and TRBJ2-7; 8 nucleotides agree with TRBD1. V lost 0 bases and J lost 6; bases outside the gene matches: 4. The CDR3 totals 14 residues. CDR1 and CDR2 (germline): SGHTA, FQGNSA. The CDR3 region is CASSLALDRAEQYF. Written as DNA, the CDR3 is TGTGCCAGCAGCTTAGCCTTGGACAGGGCCGAGCAGTACTTC.